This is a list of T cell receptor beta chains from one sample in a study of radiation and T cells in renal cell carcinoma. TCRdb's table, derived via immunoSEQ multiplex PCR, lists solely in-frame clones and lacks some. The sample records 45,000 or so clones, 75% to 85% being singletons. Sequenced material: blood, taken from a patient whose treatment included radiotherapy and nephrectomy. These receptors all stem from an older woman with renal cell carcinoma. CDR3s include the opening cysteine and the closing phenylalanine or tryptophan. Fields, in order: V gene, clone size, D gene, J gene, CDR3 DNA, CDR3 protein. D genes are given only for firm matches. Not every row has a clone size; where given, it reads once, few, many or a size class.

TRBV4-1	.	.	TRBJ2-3	TGCGCCAGCAGCCGAGACCCAACAGGGACAGATACGCAGTATTTT	CASSRDPTGTDTQYF
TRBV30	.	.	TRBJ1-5	TGTGCCTGGAGTGTAGGAGCAGGGGCCAATCAGCCCCAGCATTTT	CAWSVGAGANQPQHF
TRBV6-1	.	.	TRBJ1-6	TGTGCCAGCAGTGAAGGGACTACCCTCCACTTT	CASSEGTTLHF
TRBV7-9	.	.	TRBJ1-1	TGTGCCAGCAGCATCGGACCCGACACTGAAGCTTTCTTT	CASSIGPDTEAFF
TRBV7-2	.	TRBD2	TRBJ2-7	TGTGCCAGCAGCCCCCTCGGACTAGCGGGTGGGAACGAGCAGTACTTC	CASSPLGLAGGNEQYF
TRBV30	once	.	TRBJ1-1	TGTGCCTGGAGCCCGGGAGGGGGGGAAGCTTTCTTT	CAWSPGGGEAFF
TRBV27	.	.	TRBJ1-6	TGTGCCAGCAGTCCTGCGTTCGACAGCTCCTATAATTCACCCCTCCACTTT	CASSPAFDSSYNSPLHF
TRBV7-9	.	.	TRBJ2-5	TGTGCCAGCAGGGACCAAGAGACCCAGTACTTC	CASRDQETQYF
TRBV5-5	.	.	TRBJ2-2	TGTGCCAGCAGCTTGGATATCACCGGGGAGCTGTTTTTT	CASSLDITGELFF
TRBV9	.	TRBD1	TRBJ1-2	TGTGCCAGCAGCGTTGGGACAGGGGCCTATGGCTACACCTTC	CASSVGTGAYGYTF
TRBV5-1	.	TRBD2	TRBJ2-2	TGCGCCAGCACCTCTACTAGCGGGGGCGGCGGGGAGCTGTTTTTT	CASTSTSGGGGELFF
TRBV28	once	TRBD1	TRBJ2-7	TGTGCCAGCAGTTTAAGCAGGGGGAACGAGCAGTACTTC	CASSLSRGNEQYF
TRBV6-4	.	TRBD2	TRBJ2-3	TGTGCCAGCAGTGAGAAGATAGCGGGCGCCGAAACTTACACAGATACGCAGTATTTT	CASSEKIAGAETYTDTQYF
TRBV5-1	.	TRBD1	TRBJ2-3	TGCGCCAGCAGCTTGGTGGGACAGGGAGCAGATACGCAGTATTTT	CASSLVGQGADTQYF
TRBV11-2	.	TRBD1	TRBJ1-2	TGTGCCAGCAGCTTACCACGGACAGGGGGGGACTATGGCTACACCTTC	CASSLPRTGGDYGYTF
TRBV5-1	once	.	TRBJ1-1	TGCGCCAGCAGCGTACAGGGAGGGGTCACTGAAGCTTTCTTT	CASSVQGGVTEAFF
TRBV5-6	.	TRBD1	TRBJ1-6	TGTGCCAGCAGCTTAGGACAGGCCTCACCCCTCCACTTT	CASSLGQASPLHF
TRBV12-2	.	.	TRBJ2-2	TGTGCAAGTCGCTTAGTTGACAAGAAGAACACCGGGGAGCTGTTTTTT	CASRLVDKKNTGELFF
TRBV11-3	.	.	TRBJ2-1	TGTGCCAGCAGCTTAGGTTGGGCCGGCAATGAGCAGTTCTTC	CASSLGWAGNEQFF
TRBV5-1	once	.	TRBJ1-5	TGCGCCAGCAGCTTCGGGGGCAGCAATCAGCCCCAGCATTTT	CASSFGGSNQPQHF
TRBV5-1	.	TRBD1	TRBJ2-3	TGCGCCAGCAGCGCGGACAGGGGGAAGGTTGTAGGCACAGATACGCAGTATTTT	CASSADRGKVVGTDTQYF
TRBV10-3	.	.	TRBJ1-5	TGTGCCATCAGTGAAATGAGGGGCAATCAGCCCCAGCATTTT	CAISEMRGNQPQHF
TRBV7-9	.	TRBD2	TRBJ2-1	TGTGCCAGCAGCTTAATAAAGCGGGGGGGCCGCAATGAGCAGTTCTTC	CASSLIKRGGRNEQFF
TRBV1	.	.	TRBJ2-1	TGCACCAGCAGCCAAGGGCTCGCGGGAGGGCCGAATGAGCAGTTCTTC	CTSSQGLAGGPNEQFF
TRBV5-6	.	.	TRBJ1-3	TGTGCCAGCAGCTTGGTTGGACAGGGAAACACCATATATTTT	CASSLVGQGNTIYF
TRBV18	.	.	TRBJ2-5	TGTGCCAGCTCACCACCCGTGGGCCAAGAGACCCAGTACTTC	CASSPPVGQETQYF
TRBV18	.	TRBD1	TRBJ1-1	TGTGCCAGCTCACCTCGGACAGGGGAGATGAACACTGAAGCTTTCTTT	CASSPRTGEMNTEAFF
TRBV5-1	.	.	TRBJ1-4	TGCGCCAGCAAGTCCGACGCAGAGGGCGTAAAACTGTTTTTT	CASKSDAEGVKLFF
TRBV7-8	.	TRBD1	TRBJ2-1	TGTGCCAGCAGCTCGAGGACAGGCAGCTCCTACAATGAGCAGTTCTTC	CASSSRTGSSYNEQFF
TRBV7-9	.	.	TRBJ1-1	TGTGCCAGCAGCATAGTCCTTGACGAGAAAGCTTTCTTT	CASSIVLDEKAFF
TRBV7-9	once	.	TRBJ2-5	TGTGCCAGCAGCTTAGGGCTAGCTGAAGAGACCCAGTACTTC	CASSLGLAEETQYF
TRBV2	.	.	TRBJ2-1	TGTGCCAGCAGATATCCGGACACATACAATGAGCAGTTCTTC	CASRYPDTYNEQFF
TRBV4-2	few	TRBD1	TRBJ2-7	TGTGCCAGCAGCTCCGGACAGGGCTACGAGCAGTACTTC	CASSSGQGYEQYF
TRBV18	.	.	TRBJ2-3	TGTGCCAGCTCACCAACGGATACGCAGTATTTT	CASSPTDTQYF
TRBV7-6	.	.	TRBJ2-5	TGTGCCATCCGGACGATGGAGACCCAGTACTTC	CAIRTMETQYF
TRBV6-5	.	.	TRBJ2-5	TGTGCCAGCAGTTACCAGGGTACGGTACAGACCCAGTACTTC	CASSYQGTVQTQYF
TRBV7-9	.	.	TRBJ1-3	TGTGCCAGCAGCTCCCCCCTGGATAGGAACACCATATATTTT	CASSSPLDRNTIYF
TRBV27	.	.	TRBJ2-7	TGTGCCAGCAGTTTCCGAGGACCTTACGAGCAGTACTTC	CASSFRGPYEQYF
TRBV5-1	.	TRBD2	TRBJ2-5	TGCGCCAGCAGCTTGGAGCCTAGCGGGACCAGACCTCAAGAGACCCAGTACTTC	CASSLEPSGTRPQETQYF
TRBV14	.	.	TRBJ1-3	TGTGCCAGCAGCCCTCCCGGAAACACCATATATTTT	CASSPPGNTIYF
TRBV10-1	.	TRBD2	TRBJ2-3	TGCGCCAGCAGTGAACATACAAGACTAGCGGAGTTCACAGATACGCAGTATTTT	CASSEHTRLAEFTDTQYF
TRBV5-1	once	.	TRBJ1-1	TGCGCCAGCAGCTTGGTATTCCAGGCTGAAGCTTTCTTT	CASSLVFQAEAFF
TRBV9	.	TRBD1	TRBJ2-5	TGTGCCAGCAGCGGGCGACAGGGATTTGGAGAGACCCAGTACTTC	CASSGRQGFGETQYF
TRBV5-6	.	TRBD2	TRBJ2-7	TGTGCCAGCAGCCCGGGGCGGGAGAGCTCCTACGAGCAGTACTTC	CASSPGRESSYEQYF
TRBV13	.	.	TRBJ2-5	TGTGCCAGCAGCCCCGGGCTAGCTGAAGAGACCCAGTACTTC	CASSPGLAEETQYF
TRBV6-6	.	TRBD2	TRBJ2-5	TGTGCCAGCAGTTACCGAATGGGGGGGAGCGAGACCCAGTACTTC	CASSYRMGGSETQYF
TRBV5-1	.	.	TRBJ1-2	TGCGCCAGCAGCTTGGAGGGCGGAATCTATGGCTACACCTTC	CASSLEGGIYGYTF
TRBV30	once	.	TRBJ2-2	TGCGGGGGCAATAACACCGGGGAGCTGTTTTTT	CGGNNTGELFF
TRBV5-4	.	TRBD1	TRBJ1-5	TGTGCCAGCAGCTTAGGACAGGGTCCCAATCAGCCCCAGCATTTT	CASSLGQGPNQPQHF
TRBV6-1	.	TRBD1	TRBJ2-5	TGTGCCAGCAGTGATCCATTAGTGACAGGGATGGGGACCCAGTACTTC	CASSDPLVTGMGTQYF
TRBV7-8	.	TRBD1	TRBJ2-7	TGTGCCAGCAGCTCAACAGGGGGCCAGCAGTACTTC	CASSSTGGQQYF
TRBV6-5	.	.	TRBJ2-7	TGTGCCAGCAGTCTGCAGGGGGGAAAATACGAGCAGTACTTC	CASSLQGGKYEQYF
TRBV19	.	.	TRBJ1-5	TGTGCCAGTAGTATTGGGGGCAATCAGCCCCAGCATTTT	CASSIGGNQPQHF